These T cell receptor beta chains were read from a single sample in a study of human T cells and chemical hapten exposure. One entry per CDR3 protein results from TCRdb running MiXCR on the RACE reads. The sample carries roughly 260,000 distinct CDR3 sequences, around 9.3% recorded once. The source was whole blood, collected in connection with sensitization to the hapten diphenylcyclopropenone (DPC). The receptors come from a woman between 40 and 50 years old with alopecia areata. Some clones in this sample may be carry-over from other donors' samples. CDR3s include the opening cysteine and the closing phenylalanine or tryptophan. D genes are given only for firm matches. Size tells how often a clone was seen (once, few, many) or the class of an expanded clone, and some rows leave it out.

>TRBJ1-1|18|.|.|TRBV5-4
CASSLPPQLGGMNTEAFF
TGTGCCAGCAGCCTCCCGCCACAGCTAGGCGGTATGAACACTGAAGCTTTCTTT
>TRBJ1-2|14|.|.|TRBV6-2/TRBV6-3
CASSYYGSGYGYTF
TGTGCCAGCAGTTACTACGGGAGCGGCTATGGCTACACCTTC
>TRBJ2-3|13|.|few|TRBV18
CASSPPAADTQYF
TGTGCCAGCTCCCCCCCGGCGGCAGATACGCAGTATTTT
>TRBJ2-1|15|TRBD1|many|TRBV28
CASRDRVPFYNEQFF
TGTGCCAGCAGAGACAGGGTACCTTTCTACAATGAGCAGTTCTTC
>TRBJ1-5|14|.|.|TRBV19
CASTYGRIGQPQHF
TGTGCCAGTACTTATGGGAGAATTGGCCAGCCCCAGCATTTT
>TRBJ1-1|13|.|many|TRBV6-2/TRBV6-3
CASRESLNTEAFF
TGTGCCAGCAGAGAGTCCCTGAACACTGAAGCTTTCTTT
>TRBJ1-5|15|.|.|TRBV12-3/TRBV12-4
CASSFSGSSNQPQHF
TGTGCCAGCAGTTTCTCGGGGAGTAGCAATCAGCCCCAGCATTTT
>TRBJ2-5|13|.|many|TRBV29-1
CSVRPGPRETQYF
TGCAGCGTGAGACCGGGGCCTCGCGAGACCCAGTACTTC
>TRBJ1-5|14|.|.|TRBV29-1
CSVSQGSGYQPQHF
TGCAGCGTTTCACAGGGAAGTGGTTATCAGCCCCAGCATTTT
>TRBJ2-3|16|TRBD2|many|TRBV7-2
CASSLVGLADTDTQYF
TGTGCCAGCAGCTTAGTCGGGCTAGCGGACACAGATACGCAGTATTTT
>TRBJ1-2|15|.|.|TRBV28
CASSLATGLGYGYTF
TGTGCCAGCAGTTTAGCCACAGGGCTGGGCTATGGCTACACCTTC
>TRBJ2-7|14|TRBD2|.|TRBV12-3/TRBV12-4
CASNKAGTSYEQYF
TGTGCCAGCAACAAAGCGGGGACCTCCTACGAGCAGTACTTC
>TRBJ2-4|18|.|.|TRBV3-1
CASSRHSEGTGEVDIQYF
TGTGCCAGCAGCCGCCACAGCGAGGGTACAGGGGAGGTGGACATTCAGTACTTC
>TRBJ2-1|12|.|.|TRBV6-5
CASSPPTGLEFF
TGTGCCAGCAGTCCGCCTACAGGTTTGGAGTTCTTC
>TRBJ2-2|16|TRBD1|.|TRBV5-6
CASAYLDRVYTGELFF
TGTGCCAGCGCCTACCTGGACAGGGTATACACCGGGGAGCTGTTTTTT
>TRBJ2-3|15|TRBD1|few|TRBV28
CAASGPGQGTDTQYF
TGTGCCGCGTCCGGTCCGGGACAGGGTACAGATACGCAGTATTTT
>TRBJ1-4|14|.|.|TRBV27
CASSWYGSNEKLFF
TGTGCCAGCAGTTGGTACGGGTCCAATGAAAAACTGTTTTTT
>TRBJ2-1|16|TRBD2|few|TRBV7-9
CASSAPLLAANYEQFF
TGTGCCAGCAGCGCGCCCCTTCTAGCGGCAAACTATGAGCAGTTCTTC
>TRBJ2-1|17|TRBD2|.|TRBV28
CASSSALAGGHYNEQFF
TGTGCCAGCAGTTCTGCACTAGCGGGAGGTCACTACAATGAGCAGTTCTTC
>TRBJ2-1|16|TRBD2|few|TRBV20-1
CSARRPGLAVNNEQFF
TGCAGTGCTAGACGACCCGGACTAGCGGTAAACAATGAGCAGTTCTTC
>TRBJ2-6|17|.|few|TRBV20-1
CSALRPPTLFGANVLTF
TGCAGTGCCCTCCGGCCCCCAACTCTGTTCGGGGCCAACGTCCTGACTTTC
>TRBJ1-5|12|.|few|TRBV12-3/TRBV12-4
CASMLRDQPQHF
TGTGCCAGCATGCTACGGGATCAGCCCCAGCATTTT
>TRBJ1-5|12|.|.|TRBV7-2
CASSLANQPQHF
TGTGCCAGCAGCTTGGCAAATCAGCCCCAGCATTTT
>TRBJ2-7|11|.|many|TRBV2
CASKLGYEQYF
TGTGCCAGTAAATTAGGCTACGAGCAGTACTTC
>TRBJ2-2|14|.|many|TRBV20-1
CSAPDPTNTGELFF
TGCAGTGCTCCGGACCCCACGAACACCGGGGAGCTGTTTTTT
>TRBJ2-1|13|.|many|TRBV6-1
CASTLVAADEQFF
TGTGCCAGCACCCTTGTGGCCGCGGATGAGCAGTTCTTC
>TRBJ1-5|13|.|few|TRBV3-1
CASSHRVSQPQHF
TGTGCCAGCAGCCATAGGGTGTCTCAGCCCCAGCATTTT
>TRBJ1-5|17|.|.|TRBV7-3
CASSLNVPIPPVRPQHF
TGTGCCAGCAGCTTAAATGTTCCAATCCCTCCGGTCAGGCCCCAGCATTTT
>TRBJ2-2|16|.|.|TRBV11-2
CASSLLTSANTGELFF
TGTGCCAGCAGCTTACTTACGTCCGCGAACACCGGGGAGCTGTTTTTT
>TRBJ2-3|15|.|.|TRBV10-3
CAISGRTESTDTQYF
TGTGCCATCAGTGGGCGGACAGAGAGCACAGATACGCAGTATTTT
>TRBJ2-5|13|.|.|TRBV2
CASSEFGDGTQYF
TGTGCCAGCAGTGAATTCGGAGACGGGACCCAGTACTTC
>TRBJ2-2|13|.|.|TRBV10-3
CATSVTNTGELFF
TGTGCCACCTCCGTTACGAACACCGGGGAGCTGTTTTTT
>TRBJ2-5|16|TRBD1|many|TRBV6-5
CASRLDRGPPGETQYF
TGTGCCAGCAGATTGGACAGGGGGCCTCCAGGGGAGACCCAGTACTTC
>TRBJ2-3|14|.|.|TRBV7-9
CASSSLGFTDTQYF
TGTGCCAGCAGCTCACTGGGGTTCACAGATACGCAGTATTTT
>TRBJ2-3|16|.|few|TRBV12-3/TRBV12-4
CASSWGGLGSTDTQYF
TGTGCCAGCAGTTGGGGGGGCCTTGGAAGCACAGATACGCAGTATTTT
>TRBJ1-2|14|.|.|TRBV6-1
CASSEPGQFGGYTF
TGTGCCAGCAGTGAACCCGGACAGTTCGGCGGCTACACCTTC
>TRBJ2-3|13|TRBD2|few|TRBV28
CASSLVSGTTQYF
TGTGCCAGCAGTTTAGTGAGCGGGACTACGCAGTATTTT
>TRBJ1-1|16|.|many|TRBV20-1
CSARDWRAGANTEAFF
TGCAGTGCTAGAGATTGGCGGGCGGGGGCGAACACTGAAGCTTTCTTT
>TRBJ2-3|18|.|.|TRBV6-5
CASSYSRSGLRGTDTQYF
TGTGCCAGCAGTTACTCGAGGTCTGGCCTTCGGGGCACAGATACGCAGTATTTT
>TRBJ2-7|11|.|many|TRBV20-1
CSAPVDQRQYF
TGCAGTGCTCCGGTAGACCAGCGACAGTACTTC
>TRBJ2-7|14|TRBD1|.|TRBV27
CASSRDRGFYEQYF
TGTGCCAGCAGTCGGGACAGGGGATTCTACGAGCAGTACTTC
>TRBJ2-5|15|TRBD1|.|TRBV12-3/TRBV12-4
CASSSRTGPAETQYF
TGTGCCAGCAGTTCGCGGACAGGACCCGCGGAGACCCAGTACTTC
>TRBJ2-5|15|.|.|TRBV27
CASSQKFEGLETQYF
TGTGCCAGCAGCCAAAAGTTTGAGGGGTTAGAGACCCAGTACTTC
>TRBJ2-7|12|.|many|TRBV29-1
CSVGEFAYEQYF
TGCAGCGTTGGAGAATTCGCCTACGAGCAGTACTTC
>TRBJ2-7|12|.|few|TRBV7-2
CASSYPGREQYF
TGTGCCAGCAGCTACCCCGGGCGCGAGCAGTACTTC
>TRBJ1-5|15|.|few|TRBV5-6
CASSFRGSSNQPQHF
TGTGCCAGCAGCTTTAGGGGCTCGAGCAATCAGCCCCAGCATTTT
>TRBJ1-4|14|TRBD1|many|TRBV6-5
CASSPRTGGEKLFF
TGTGCCAGCAGTCCTCGCACAGGGGGAGAAAAACTGTTTTTT
>TRBJ2-2|17|TRBD1|.|TRBV7-9
CASSFPSGQGATGELFF
TGTGCCAGCAGCTTTCCTTCGGGACAGGGGGCTACCGGGGAGCTGTTTTTT
>TRBJ1-5|16|TRBD1|few|TRBV12-3/TRBV12-4
CASSIRDRGPNQPQHF
TGTGCCAGCAGTATCCGGGACAGGGGGCCTAATCAGCCCCAGCATTTT
>TRBJ2-7|12|.|.|TRBV20-1
CSAPRDASEQYF
TGCAGTGCTCCTCGGGATGCCAGCGAGCAGTACTTC
>TRBJ1-2|13|.|.|TRBV6-5
CASSYSKGHGYTF
TGTGCCAGCAGTTACTCGAAAGGGCATGGCTACACCTTC
>TRBJ1-1|15|.|.|TRBV7-9
CASSLAAEGGNKAFF
TGTGCCAGCAGCTTAGCGGCGGAAGGTGGAAATAAAGCTTTCTTT
>TRBJ2-1|13|.|.|TRBV24-1
CATSDLTDNEQFF
TGTGCCACCAGTGATTTGACAGACAATGAGCAGTTCTTC
>TRBJ2-1|17|.|few|TRBV20-1
CSAPAPSLALGGIEQFF
TGCAGTGCCCCAGCCCCGTCACTAGCGCTGGGGGGCATTGAGCAGTTCTTC
>TRBJ2-7|16|TRBD1|few|TRBV6-5
CASSPYGTGASYEQYF
TGTGCCAGCAGCCCCTACGGGACAGGGGCCTCCTACGAGCAGTACTTC
>TRBJ1-1|15|TRBD1|many|TRBV20-1
CSAPGQGYMNTEAFF
TGCAGTGCTCCGGGACAGGGGTACATGAACACTGAAGCTTTCTTT
>TRBJ2-6|17|TRBD1|few|TRBV6-5
CASSRQTGEAGANVLTF
TGTGCCAGCAGCCGCCAGACAGGGGAAGCTGGGGCCAACGTCCTGACTTTC
>TRBJ2-2|14|.|few|TRBV28
CASSLGVGTGELFF
TGTGCCAGCAGTTTGGGGGTCGGCACCGGGGAGCTGTTTTTT
>TRBJ2-7|14|.|few|TRBV20-1
CSARASESSYEQYF
TGCAGTGCTCGTGCGAGCGAAAGCTCCTACGAGCAGTACTTC